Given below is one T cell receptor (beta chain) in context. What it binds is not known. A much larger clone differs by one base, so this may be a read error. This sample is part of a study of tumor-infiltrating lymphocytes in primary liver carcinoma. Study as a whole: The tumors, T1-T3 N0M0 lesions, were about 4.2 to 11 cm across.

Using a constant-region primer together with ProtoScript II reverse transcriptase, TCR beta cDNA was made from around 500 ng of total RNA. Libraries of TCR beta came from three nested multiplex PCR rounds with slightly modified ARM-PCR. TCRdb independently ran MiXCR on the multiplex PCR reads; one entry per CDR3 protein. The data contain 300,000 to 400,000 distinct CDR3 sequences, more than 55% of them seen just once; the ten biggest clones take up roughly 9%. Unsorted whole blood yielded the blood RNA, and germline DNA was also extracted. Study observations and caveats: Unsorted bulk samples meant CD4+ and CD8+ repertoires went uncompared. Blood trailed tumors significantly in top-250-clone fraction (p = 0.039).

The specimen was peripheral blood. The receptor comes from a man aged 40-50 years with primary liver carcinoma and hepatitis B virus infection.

The CDR3 region is CASSSAGLAAYNEQFF. The CDR3, as DNA: TGCGCCAGCAGCTCGGCGGGACTAGCGGCCTACAATGAGCAGTTCTTC. This chain links TRBV5-1 with TRBJ2-1, with TRBD2 matching 11 bases. The CDR3 is made up of 16 amino acids. The V and J ends lost 3 bases and 2 bases, in that order; junction bases with no gene match: 4. Germline lookup yields CDR1 SGHRS and CDR2 YFSETQ.